Listed here is a single TCR beta chain. The antigen remains unidentified. The data stem from a study of post-analysis software for immune sequencing data. Built from TCR beta cDNA, the libraries had unique molecular identifiers in them. Roughly 510,000 cDNA molecules were recovered from an input of about 0.95 to 11 million T cells. Via MiXCR, TCRdb re-called the PCR reads, giving one row per CDR3 protein. The top ten hold roughly 4.4% of the sample, which has 740,000 or so distinct CDR3 sequences, around 50% seen once. Study results and limitations: Controls had significantly higher normalized Chao1 diversity than multiple sclerosis patients. Batch-matched samples strongly co-clustered by F measure.

Sequencing was performed on blood. This TCR was recovered from a girl aged 5 to 17 with multiple sclerosis.

In nucleotides, the CDR3 is TGTGCCAGCAGCTTAGCGGCTAGCGGGGGGGCCTACAATGAGCAGTTCTTC. Protein: CASSLAASGGAYNEQFF. The V call is TRBV7-9, the J call TRBJ2-1; 12 positions match TRBD2. CDR1 is SEHNR and CDR2 is FQNEAQ in the germline V gene (reference sequence). The CDR3 is 17 residues long. V gave up 0 bases and J gave up 2 bases; unmatched junction bases: 2.